The rows below give T cell receptor beta chains drawn from one sample of a study of T cells in narcolepsy. Some clones are missing from TCRdb's copy, which holds only in-frame ones; the method was immunoSEQ multiplex PCR. The data contain tens of thousands of clones, approximately 84% of them singletons. Sequenced sample: CD45RA- memory CD4+ T cells from PBMCs. Receptor source: a human donor with narcolepsy. The CDR3 runs from the conserved cysteine through the conserved F or W. Fields, in order: D gene, clone size, V gene, J gene, CDR3 DNA, CDR3 protein. A D gene is named only where the DNA matches it firmly. Size values are once, few and many counts, or a class for expanded clones, and some rows have none.

d_gene: TRBD1
abundance: NA
v_gene: TRBV30
j_gene: TRBJ2-2
CDR3nt: TGTGCCTGGAGACTGGACAGGGTGGGGACCGGGGAGCTGTTTTTT
CDR3aa: CAWRLDRVGTGELFF

d_gene: TRBD1
abundance: NA
v_gene: TRBV2
j_gene: TRBJ1-1
CDR3nt: TGTGCCAGCAAGTCGGACAGGGACACTGAAGCTTTCTTT
CDR3aa: CASKSDRDTEAFF

d_gene: TRBD2
abundance: NA
v_gene: TRBV6-5
j_gene: TRBJ2-7
CDR3nt: TGTGCCACCCGGACTAGCGGGTACTACGAGCAGTACTTC
CDR3aa: CATRTSGYYEQYF

d_gene: NA
abundance: NA
v_gene: TRBV2
j_gene: TRBJ2-5
CDR3nt: TGTGCCAGCAGTGCCAGACAGCAAGAGACCCAGTACTTC
CDR3aa: CASSARQQETQYF

d_gene: TRBD2
abundance: NA
v_gene: TRBV7-2
j_gene: TRBJ2-6
CDR3nt: TGTGCCAGCAGCTTACTAGCGGGTACGGCGACCTCTGGGGCCAACGTCCTGACTTTC
CDR3aa: CASSLLAGTATSGANVLTF

d_gene: NA
abundance: NA
v_gene: TRBV2
j_gene: TRBJ1-5
CDR3nt: TGTGCCAGCGAGGCGGGGCAGACAAGCAATCAGCCCCAGCATTTT
CDR3aa: CASEAGQTSNQPQHF

d_gene: TRBD1
abundance: few
v_gene: TRBV7-3
j_gene: TRBJ2-3
CDR3nt: TGTGCCAGCAGCATTGGGGGGCAGGGGGCGTCAGATACGCAGTATTTT
CDR3aa: CASSIGGQGASDTQYF

d_gene: NA
abundance: NA
v_gene: TRBV6-6
j_gene: TRBJ2-3
CDR3nt: TGTGCCAGCAGTGACCAGGGCACAGATACGCAGTATTTT
CDR3aa: CASSDQGTDTQYF

d_gene: TRBD1
abundance: once
v_gene: TRBV4-2
j_gene: TRBJ2-7
CDR3nt: TGTGCCAGCAGCCAAGTATCTGGGACAGGGGGCCTCTACGAGCAGTACTTC
CDR3aa: CASSQVSGTGGLYEQYF

d_gene: NA
abundance: NA
v_gene: TRBV5-1
j_gene: TRBJ1-1
CDR3nt: TGCGCCAGCAGCGGCGATCAAGGAGGGGTGGAAGCTTTCTTT
CDR3aa: CASSGDQGGVEAFF

d_gene: NA
abundance: NA
v_gene: TRBV5-1
j_gene: TRBJ1-2
CDR3nt: TGCGCCAGCAGCTCCAACCGACAGCTCGGCTATGGCTACACCTTC
CDR3aa: CASSSNRQLGYGYTF

d_gene: NA
abundance: NA
v_gene: TRBV6-1
j_gene: TRBJ1-4
CDR3nt: TGTGCCAGCAGTGATCTTGGGTTAGGTGAAAAACTGTTTTTT
CDR3aa: CASSDLGLGEKLFF

d_gene: TRBD1
abundance: once
v_gene: TRBV5-4
j_gene: TRBJ1-2
CDR3nt: TGTGCCAGCAGGGGACAGGCTAACTATGGCTACACCTTC
CDR3aa: CASRGQANYGYTF

d_gene: NA
abundance: NA
v_gene: TRBV13
j_gene: TRBJ1-1
CDR3nt: TGTGCCAGCAGCCCACGCCCCGGGGGGGCCGGGGTGAAAGCTTTCTTT
CDR3aa: CASSPRPGGAGVKAFF

d_gene: NA
abundance: NA
v_gene: TRBV30
j_gene: TRBJ2-5
CDR3nt: TGTGCCTGGAGTCAGGTTCCAGAGACCCAGTACTTC
CDR3aa: CAWSQVPETQYF

d_gene: NA
abundance: NA
v_gene: TRBV5-4
j_gene: TRBJ2-3
CDR3nt: TGTGCCAGCAGCTTGGACGGGGCCCGGGTGGATACGCAGTATTTT
CDR3aa: CASSLDGARVDTQYF

d_gene: NA
abundance: few
v_gene: TRBV28
j_gene: TRBJ2-2
CDR3nt: TGTGCCAGCAGTACGACAGGAGAGAACACCGGGGAGCTGTTTTTT
CDR3aa: CASSTTGENTGELFF

d_gene: NA
abundance: NA
v_gene: TRBV2
j_gene: TRBJ1-5
CDR3nt: TGTGCCAGCAGCCTGGACAGTTGGAATCAGCCCCAGCATTTT
CDR3aa: CASSLDSWNQPQHF

d_gene: TRBD2
abundance: few
v_gene: TRBV9
j_gene: TRBJ2-2
CDR3nt: TGTGCCAGCAGCGTCACGGGGGGGCTTTCCGGGGAGCTGTTTTTT
CDR3aa: CASSVTGGLSGELFF

d_gene: NA
abundance: NA
v_gene: TRBV6-4
j_gene: TRBJ2-3
CDR3nt: TGTGCCAGCAGTGCCGGTGCAGATACGCAGTATTTT
CDR3aa: CASSAGADTQYF

d_gene: NA
abundance: NA
v_gene: TRBV30
j_gene: TRBJ2-2
CDR3nt: TGTGCCTGGAGCTCCGCCCGCACCGGGGAGCTGTTTTTT
CDR3aa: CAWSSARTGELFF

d_gene: TRBD1
abundance: NA
v_gene: TRBV5-8
j_gene: TRBJ2-7
CDR3nt: TGTGCCAGCAGCAGAGAGGGACAGGGAAATTACGAGCAGTACTTC
CDR3aa: CASSREGQGNYEQYF

d_gene: NA
abundance: NA
v_gene: TRBV6-5
j_gene: TRBJ1-2
CDR3nt: TGTGCCAGCAGTTATTCCCCAGGGTTCAATGGCTACACCTTC
CDR3aa: CASSYSPGFNGYTF

d_gene: NA
abundance: once
v_gene: TRBV15
j_gene: TRBJ1-5
CDR3nt: TGTGCCACCAGCAGCGGGGGAAGGGATCAGCCCCAGCATTTT
CDR3aa: CATSSGGRDQPQHF

d_gene: NA
abundance: NA
v_gene: TRBV7-8
j_gene: TRBJ2-1
CDR3nt: TGTGCCAGCAGCTTAGCAGGGTCTTCGGGATACAATGAGCAGTTCTTC
CDR3aa: CASSLAGSSGYNEQFF

d_gene: NA
abundance: NA
v_gene: TRBV2
j_gene: TRBJ2-5
CDR3nt: TGTGCCAGCAGTAGAGGGTATGGGGAGACCCAGTACTTC
CDR3aa: CASSRGYGETQYF

d_gene: NA
abundance: NA
v_gene: TRBV7-2
j_gene: TRBJ2-3
CDR3nt: TGTGCCAGCAGCCCCGGGACAGATACGCAGTATTTT
CDR3aa: CASSPGTDTQYF

d_gene: TRBD1
abundance: few
v_gene: TRBV6-1
j_gene: TRBJ1-6
CDR3nt: TGTGCCAGCAGAACCCAGGGGGACTATAATTCACCCCTCCACTTT
CDR3aa: CASRTQGDYNSPLHF

d_gene: NA
abundance: NA
v_gene: TRBV11-2
j_gene: TRBJ1-1
CDR3nt: TGTGCCAGCAGCTTAGAATTCGGCAGGGCGAACACTGAAGCTTTCTTT
CDR3aa: CASSLEFGRANTEAFF

d_gene: NA
abundance: NA
v_gene: TRBV19
j_gene: TRBJ2-5
CDR3nt: TGTGCCAGTAGGCCTTTGGGGCGGCAAGAGACCCAGTACTTC
CDR3aa: CASRPLGRQETQYF

d_gene: NA
abundance: NA
v_gene: TRBV2
j_gene: TRBJ1-4
CDR3nt: TGTGCCAGCTCGTGGGGGGGGGAACGTGAAAAACTGTTTTTT
CDR3aa: CASSWGGEREKLFF

d_gene: NA
abundance: NA
v_gene: TRBV11-1
j_gene: TRBJ2-3
CDR3nt: TGTGCCAGCAGCTTAGGCCACAGGGATTGGGATACGCAGTATTTT
CDR3aa: CASSLGHRDWDTQYF

d_gene: NA
abundance: NA
v_gene: TRBV5-1
j_gene: TRBJ2-5
CDR3nt: TGCGCCAGCAGCTTGGAGGCGCGGCCGCAAGAGACCCAGTACTTC
CDR3aa: CASSLEARPQETQYF

d_gene: NA
abundance: NA
v_gene: TRBV2
j_gene: TRBJ1-1
CDR3nt: TGTGCCAGCACGATACAGGGAATGTACACTGAAGCTTTCTTT
CDR3aa: CASTIQGMYTEAFF

d_gene: TRBD1
abundance: NA
v_gene: TRBV7-2
j_gene: TRBJ1-1
CDR3nt: TGTGCCAGCGGGGACAGGGGGCGGGCTGAAGCTTTCTTT
CDR3aa: CASGDRGRAEAFF

d_gene: TRBD1
abundance: once
v_gene: TRBV27
j_gene: TRBJ1-6
CDR3nt: TGTGCCAGCAGTTATAGGGGAATCGACAGGGGAGGGCCGAGCTCCTATAATTCACCCCTCCACTTT
CDR3aa: CASSYRGIDRGGPSSYNSPLHF

d_gene: NA
abundance: NA
v_gene: TRBV19
j_gene: TRBJ1-4
CDR3nt: TGTGCCAGCAACTTCTTCGGGTCGGCTAATGAAAAACTGTTTTTT
CDR3aa: CASNFFGSANEKLFF

d_gene: NA
abundance: once
v_gene: TRBV10-3
j_gene: TRBJ1-1
CDR3nt: TGTGCCATCAGTCAGTCGGGCAGGTGGGGTGATATAGGTCGGAACACTGAAGCTTTCTTT
CDR3aa: CAISQSGRWGDIGRNTEAFF

d_gene: TRBD2
abundance: NA
v_gene: TRBV30
j_gene: TRBJ2-1
CDR3nt: TGTGCCTGGAGTGTAAACCACCAGCCCGGGACTAGCTTGTTCTTC
CDR3aa: CAWSVNHQPGTSLFF

d_gene: NA
abundance: NA
v_gene: TRBV19
j_gene: TRBJ1-2
CDR3nt: TGTGCCAGTAGTATAGCTCTCCCCACCGGCGGCTACACCTTC
CDR3aa: CASSIALPTGGYTF

d_gene: NA
abundance: few
v_gene: TRBV4-2
j_gene: TRBJ2-2
CDR3nt: TGTGCCAGCAGCCCCTCCTCTGGGGCCGGGGAGCTGTTTTTT
CDR3aa: CASSPSSGAGELFF

d_gene: NA
abundance: NA
v_gene: TRBV27
j_gene: TRBJ1-2
CDR3nt: TGTGCCAGCAGCCGGGATCTGGGCGGCTACACCTTC
CDR3aa: CASSRDLGGYTF

d_gene: NA
abundance: NA
v_gene: TRBV5-1
j_gene: TRBJ2-5
CDR3nt: TGCGCCAGCAGTCAAAGCGGCTTCAGCGGAGGGGAGACCCAGTACTTC
CDR3aa: CASSQSGFSGGETQYF